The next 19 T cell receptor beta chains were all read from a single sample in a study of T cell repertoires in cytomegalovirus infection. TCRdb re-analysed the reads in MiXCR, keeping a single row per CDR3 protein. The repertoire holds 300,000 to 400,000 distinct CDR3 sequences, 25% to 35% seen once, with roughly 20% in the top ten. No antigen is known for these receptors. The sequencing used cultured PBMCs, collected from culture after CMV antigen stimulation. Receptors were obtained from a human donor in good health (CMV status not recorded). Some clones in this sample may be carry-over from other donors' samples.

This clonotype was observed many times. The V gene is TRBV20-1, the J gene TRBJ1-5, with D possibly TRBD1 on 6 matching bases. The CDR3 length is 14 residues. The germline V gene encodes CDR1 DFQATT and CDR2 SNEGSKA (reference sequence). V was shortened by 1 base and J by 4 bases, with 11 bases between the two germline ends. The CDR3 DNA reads TGCAGTGCTAGAGGACAGGTGAGGAATCAGCCCCAGCATTTT. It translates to CSARGQVRNQPQHF.

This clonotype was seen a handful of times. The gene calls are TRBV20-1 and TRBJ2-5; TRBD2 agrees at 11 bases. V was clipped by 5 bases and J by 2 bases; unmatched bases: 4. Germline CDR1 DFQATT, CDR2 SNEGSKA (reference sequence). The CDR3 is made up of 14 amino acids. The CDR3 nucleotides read TGCAGTGCTTCACTAGCGGGGGAACAAGAGACCCAGTACTTC. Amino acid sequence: CSASLAGEQETQYF.

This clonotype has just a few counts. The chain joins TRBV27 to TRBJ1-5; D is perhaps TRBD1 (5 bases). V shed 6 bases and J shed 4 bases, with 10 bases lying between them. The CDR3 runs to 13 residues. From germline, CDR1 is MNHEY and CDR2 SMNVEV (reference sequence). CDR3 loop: CASRGGVNQPQHF. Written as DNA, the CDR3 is TGTGCCAGCAGGGGGGGAGTTAATCAGCCCCAGCATTTT.

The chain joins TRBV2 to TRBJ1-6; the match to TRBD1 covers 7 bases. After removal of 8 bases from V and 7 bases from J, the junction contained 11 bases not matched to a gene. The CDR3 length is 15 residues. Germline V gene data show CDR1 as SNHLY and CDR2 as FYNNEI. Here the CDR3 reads CASRQGVALNSPLHF. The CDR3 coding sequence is TGTGCCAGCCGACAGGGAGTCGCTTTGAATTCACCCCTCCACTTT. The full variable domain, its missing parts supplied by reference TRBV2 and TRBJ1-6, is EPEVTQTPSHQVTQMGQEVILRCVPISNHLYFYWYRQILGQKVEFLVSFYNNEISEKSEIFDDQFSVERPDGSNFTLKIRSTKLEDSAMYFCASRQGVALNSPLHFGNGTRLTVT.

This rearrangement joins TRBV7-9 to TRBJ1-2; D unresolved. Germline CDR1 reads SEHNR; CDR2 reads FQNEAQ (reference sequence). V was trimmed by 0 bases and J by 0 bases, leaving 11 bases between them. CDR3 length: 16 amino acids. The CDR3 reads CASSLAGGSPNYGYTF. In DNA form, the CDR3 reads TGTGCCAGCAGCTTAGCCGGAGGATCCCCTAACTATGGCTACACCTTC.

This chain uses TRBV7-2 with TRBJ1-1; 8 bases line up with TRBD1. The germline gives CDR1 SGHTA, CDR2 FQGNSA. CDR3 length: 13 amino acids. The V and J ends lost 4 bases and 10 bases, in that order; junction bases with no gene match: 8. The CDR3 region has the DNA TGTGCCAGCAGCTCCGGACAGGGTCGAGGAGCTTTCTTT. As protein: CASSSGQGRGAFF.

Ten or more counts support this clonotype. This chain's CDR3 is CASSQGQGRNEKLFF. In DNA form, the CDR3 reads TGTGCCAGCAGCCAGGGACAGGGTCGTAATGAAAAACTGTTTTTT. The chain carries TRBV14 and TRBJ1-4; 9 bases match TRBD1. The CDR3 runs 15 residues. Trimming removed 3 bases from V and 4 bases from J; junction bases left unmatched: 3. Looked up from germline, CDR1 is SGHDN and CDR2 is FVKESK.

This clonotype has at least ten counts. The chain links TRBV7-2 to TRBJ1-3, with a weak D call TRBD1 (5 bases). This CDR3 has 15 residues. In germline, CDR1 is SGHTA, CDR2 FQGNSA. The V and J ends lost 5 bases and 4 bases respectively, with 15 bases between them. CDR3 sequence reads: CASSRQWGAGNTIYF. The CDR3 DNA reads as TGTGCCAGCAGCCGGCAGTGGGGCGCCGGAAACACCATATATTTT.

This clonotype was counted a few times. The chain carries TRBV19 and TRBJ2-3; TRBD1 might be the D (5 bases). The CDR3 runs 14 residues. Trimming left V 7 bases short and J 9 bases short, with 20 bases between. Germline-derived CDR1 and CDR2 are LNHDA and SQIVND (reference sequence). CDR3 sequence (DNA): TGTGCCAGTAATGTGGCAGGGTTGGGTGAGACGCAGTATTTT. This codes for CASNVAGLGETQYF.

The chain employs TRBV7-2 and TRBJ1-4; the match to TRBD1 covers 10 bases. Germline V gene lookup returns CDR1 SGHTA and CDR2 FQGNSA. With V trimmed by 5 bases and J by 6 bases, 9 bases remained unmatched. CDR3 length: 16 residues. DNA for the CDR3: TGTGCCAGCAGCACTCGCCTAGGGACAGGGGATGAAAAACTGTTTTTT. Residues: CASSTRLGTGDEKLFF.

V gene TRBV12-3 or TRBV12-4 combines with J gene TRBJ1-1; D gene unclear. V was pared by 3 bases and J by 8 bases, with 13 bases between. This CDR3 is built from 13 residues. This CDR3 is CASSLFLIGEAFF. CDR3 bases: TGTGCCAGCAGTTTGTTTTTGATAGGGGAAGCTTTCTTT.

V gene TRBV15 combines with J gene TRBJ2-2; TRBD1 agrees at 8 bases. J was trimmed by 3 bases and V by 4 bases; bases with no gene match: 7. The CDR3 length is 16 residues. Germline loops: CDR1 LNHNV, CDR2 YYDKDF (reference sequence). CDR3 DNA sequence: TGTGCCACCAGCAATTGGACAGGGATACACACCGGGGAGCTGTTTTTT. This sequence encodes CATSNWTGIHTGELFF.

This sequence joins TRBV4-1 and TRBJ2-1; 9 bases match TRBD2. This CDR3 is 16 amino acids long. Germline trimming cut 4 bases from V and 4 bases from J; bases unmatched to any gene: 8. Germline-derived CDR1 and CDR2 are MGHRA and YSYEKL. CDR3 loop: CASSRPTSGPYNEQFF. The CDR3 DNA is TGCGCCAGCAGCCGGCCGACTAGCGGTCCTTACAATGAGCAGTTCTTC.

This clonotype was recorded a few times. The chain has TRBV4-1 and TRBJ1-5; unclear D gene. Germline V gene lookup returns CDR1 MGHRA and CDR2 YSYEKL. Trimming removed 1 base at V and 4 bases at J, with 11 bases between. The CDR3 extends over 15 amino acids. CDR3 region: CASSQGWAGNQPQHF. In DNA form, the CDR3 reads TGCGCCAGCAGCCAAGGCTGGGCAGGTAATCAGCCCCAGCATTTT.

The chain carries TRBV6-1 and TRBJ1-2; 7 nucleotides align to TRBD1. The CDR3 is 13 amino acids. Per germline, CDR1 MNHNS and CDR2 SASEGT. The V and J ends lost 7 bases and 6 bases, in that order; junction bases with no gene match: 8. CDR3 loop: CASIPRQGDGYTF. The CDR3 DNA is TGTGCCAGCATCCCGAGGCAGGGGGATGGCTACACCTTC.

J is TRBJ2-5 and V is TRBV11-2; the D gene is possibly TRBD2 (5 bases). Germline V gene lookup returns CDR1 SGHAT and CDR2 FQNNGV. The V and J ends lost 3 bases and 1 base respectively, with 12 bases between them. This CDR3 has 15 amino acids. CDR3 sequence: CASSLRWGVQETQYF. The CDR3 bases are TGTGCCAGCAGCTTGAGGTGGGGAGTCCAAGAGACCCAGTACTTC.

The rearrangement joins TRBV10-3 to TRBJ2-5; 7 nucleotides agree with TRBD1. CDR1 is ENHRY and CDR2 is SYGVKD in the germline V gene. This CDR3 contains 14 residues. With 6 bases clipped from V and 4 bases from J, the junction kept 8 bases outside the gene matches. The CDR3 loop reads CAIRNRGEGETQYF. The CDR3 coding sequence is TGTGCCATCAGGAACAGGGGTGAGGGAGAGACCCAGTACTTC.

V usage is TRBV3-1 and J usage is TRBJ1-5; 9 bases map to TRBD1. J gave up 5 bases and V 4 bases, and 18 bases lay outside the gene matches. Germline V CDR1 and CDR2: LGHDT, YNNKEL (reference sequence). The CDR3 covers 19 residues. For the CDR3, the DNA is TGTGCCAGCAGCCGTTCCGGGACAGGGACTCTTTCTAACTATCAGCCCCAGCATTTT. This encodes CASSRSGTGTLSNYQPQHF.

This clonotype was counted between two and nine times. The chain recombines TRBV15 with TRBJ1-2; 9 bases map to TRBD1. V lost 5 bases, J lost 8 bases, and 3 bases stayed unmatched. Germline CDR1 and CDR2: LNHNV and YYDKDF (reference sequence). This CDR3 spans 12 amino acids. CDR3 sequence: CATSRDREGYTF. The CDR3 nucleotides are TGTGCCACCAGCCGGGACAGGGAAGGCTACACCTTC.